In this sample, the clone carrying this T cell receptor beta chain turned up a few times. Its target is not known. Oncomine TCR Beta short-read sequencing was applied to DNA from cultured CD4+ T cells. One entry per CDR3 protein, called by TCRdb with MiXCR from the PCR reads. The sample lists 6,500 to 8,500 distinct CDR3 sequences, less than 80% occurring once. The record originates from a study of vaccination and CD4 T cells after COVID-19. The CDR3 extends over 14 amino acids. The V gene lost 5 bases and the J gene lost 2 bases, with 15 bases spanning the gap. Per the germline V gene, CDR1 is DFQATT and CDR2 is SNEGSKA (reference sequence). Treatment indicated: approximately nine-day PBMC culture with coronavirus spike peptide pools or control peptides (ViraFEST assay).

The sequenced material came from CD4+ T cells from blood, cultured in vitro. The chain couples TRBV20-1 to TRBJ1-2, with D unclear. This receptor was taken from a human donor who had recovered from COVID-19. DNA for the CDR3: TGCAGTGCTGGGGAGAATTCAGCAAACTATGGCTACACCTTC. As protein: CSAGENSANYGYTF.